This T cell receptor (beta chain) was captured by sequencing in a study of T-cell reconstitution after alpha-beta-depleted transplantation in children. Many counts were recorded for this clonotype. During its preparation, the TCRbeta library received unique molecular identifiers. MiXCR, applied by TCRdb to the PCR reads, yields one record per CDR3 protein. The table includes around 600,000 distinct CDR3 sequences, over 9.5% detected once. V was trimmed by 2 bases and J by 6 bases, leaving 13 bases between them. CDR1 MGHRA and CDR2 YSYEKL come from the germline V gene. This CDR3 is 14 amino acids long.

The chain couples TRBV4-1 to TRBJ1-1; D not certain. The sequence came from a human donor who donated a stem cell graft to a child with acute myeloid leukemia. Sequenced material: PBMCs from the stem cell graft donor, taken from the stem cell graft. The CDR3 loop reads CASSQTLRSAEAFF. For the CDR3, the DNA is TGCGCCAGCAGCCAAACTCTTAGGAGCGCTGAAGCTTTCTTT.